This is a list of T cell receptor beta chains from one sample in a study of Ad26.COV2.S vaccination and SARS-CoV-2 variants. Measured with immunoSEQ multiplex PCR; TCRdb has only the in-frame clones, and not every one. The sample has over 400,000 clones; 92% are singletons. The source material was peripheral blood, sampled in a trial of Ad26.COV2.S vaccine versus placebo. These receptors were obtained from a person between 18 and 65 years old who received the Ad26.COV2.S COVID-19 vaccine or a placebo. CDR3s include the opening cysteine and the closing phenylalanine or tryptophan. The order of the fields is J gene, V gene, D gene, clone size, CDR3 length, CDR3 DNA, CDR3 protein. A D gene is named only where the DNA matches it firmly. Not all rows give a size; the values are once, few, many and, for expanded clones, a class.

TRBJ1-4	TRBV7-9	-	-	17	TGTGCCAGCAGCTCTAGATTACCGGGACCCATAAATGAAAAACTGTTTTTT	CASSSRLPGPINEKLFF
TRBJ1-4	TRBV14	-	-	13	TGTGCCAGCAGACAAACAGGGAGCGAAAAACTGTTTTTT	CASRQTGSEKLFF
TRBJ1-3	TRBV7-9	-	-	14	TGTGCCAGCAGCTTAGCTCAGGCCGGATACACCATATATTTT	CASSLAQAGYTIYF
TRBJ2-7	TRBV24-1	TRBD1	-	14	TGTGCCACCACCATGAGACAGGGGAGTTACGAGCAGTACTTC	CATTMRQGSYEQYF
TRBJ2-3	TRBV10-2	TRBD2	-	15	TGCGCCAGCTCGGGTCTAGCGGGGAACACAGATACGCAGTATTTT	CASSGLAGNTDTQYF
TRBJ2-2	TRBV29-1	-	-	16	TGCAGCGTTGTGTCGGGCCCCGGGGTGGGGACCGGGGAGCTGTTTTTT	CSVVSGPGVGTGELFF
TRBJ2-5	TRBV10-1	TRBD2	-	14	TGCGCCAGCAGGGAAACTAGCGGACAAGAGACCCAGTACTTC	CASRETSGQETQYF
TRBJ2-2	TRBV7-2	-	-	13	TGTGCCAGCAGCCCCCAGTATACCGGGGAGCTGTTTTTT	CASSPQYTGELFF
TRBJ2-5	TRBV20-1	TRBD2	-	15	TGCAGTGCTAGTAATGGCGGGGGGGTAGGAGAGACCCAGTACTTC	CSASNGGGVGETQYF
TRBJ2-7	TRBV30	TRBD1	-	14	TGTGCCTGGAGTGTCGGGACAGGGAGCTACGAGCAGTACTTC	CAWSVGTGSYEQYF
TRBJ1-5	TRBV6-1	-	-	13	TGTGCCAGCAGTGAATTAGGGAATCAGCCCCAGCATTTT	CASSELGNQPQHF
TRBJ1-1	TRBV7-2	-	-	12	TGTGCCAGCAGCTCCGATATCTCTGAAGCTTTCTTT	CASSSDISEAFF
TRBJ2-7	TRBV11-3	-	-	13	TGTGCCAGCAGTGAGGGTGTACTCGGCGAGCAGTACTTC	CASSEGVLGEQYF
TRBJ1-2	TRBV5-6	TRBD1	-	14	TGTGCCAGCAGCATGGACAGGGTCGGGTATGGCTACACCTTC	CASSMDRVGYGYTF
TRBJ2-1	TRBV7-6	TRBD1	-	15	TGTGCCAGCAGCCCGAGCAACAGGGGGCCGAATGAGCAGTTCTTC	CASSPSNRGPNEQFF
TRBJ1-1	TRBV27	-	-	17	TGTGCCAGCAGAGGCACGGGAGCCTTTATCGTGAACACTGAAGCTTTCTTT	CASRGTGAFIVNTEAFF
TRBJ1-4	TRBV18	-	-	14	TGTGCCAGCTCACACGACACGAATAATGAAAAACTGTTTTTT	CASSHDTNNEKLFF
TRBJ1-1	TRBV19	-	few	13	TGTGCCAGTAGTATCTATGGGGACACTGAAGCTTTCTTT	CASSIYGDTEAFF
TRBJ2-5	TRBV3-1/TRBV3-2	-	-	19	TGTGCCAGCAGCCACCTCCGACAGCGCCGGTTGGGTGTTTGGGAGACCCAGTACTTC	CASSHLRQRRLGVWETQYF
TRBJ2-1	TRBV6-2/TRBV6-3	-	-	15	TGTGCCAGCAGCTATAGGGGGTTGCCCTACAATGAGCAGTTCTTC	CASSYRGLPYNEQFF
TRBJ1-5	TRBV10-3	-	-	16	TGTGCCATCAGTGAGACCCGGGGGGGAGACGGTCAGCCCCAGCATTTT	CAISETRGGDGQPQHF
TRBJ2-1	TRBV2	-	-	10	TGTGCCAGCAGTCGTAATGAGCAGTTCTTC	CASSRNEQFF
TRBJ2-7	TRBV6-5	-	few	15	TGTGCCAGCAGGGGGGGTGGGTCGTCTTTCTACGAGCAGTACTTC	CASRGGGSSFYEQYF
TRBJ1-2	TRBV2	TRBD1	-	16	TGTGCCAGCAGCAATGTTCCGGGACAGCTGAACTATGGCTACACCTTC	CASSNVPGQLNYGYTF